The 25 T cell receptor beta chains presented below share a single source sample, sequenced in a study of T cell repertoires in cytomegalovirus infection. In TCRdb, the reads were re-called with MiXCR into one record per CDR3 protein. This sample carries approximately 320,000 distinct CDR3 sequences, around 9.5% of them seen once, and the ten largest clones take roughly 4.5%. Sequenced sample: PBMCs. These TCRs come from a human donor in good health (CMV status not recorded). Some clones in this sample may be carry-over from other donors' samples.

This clonotype has only a few counts. The gene calls are TRBV7-2 and TRBJ2-3; 10 bases agree with TRBD1. J was trimmed by 4 bases and V by 0 bases; bases with no gene match: 4. Germline V gene sequence: CDR1 SGHTA, CDR2 FQGNSA. CDR3 length equals 16 residues. This CDR3 is CASSLAGTGVSDTQYF. CDR3 nucleotides: TGTGCCAGCAGCTTAGCCGGGACAGGGGTGTCAGATACGCAGTATTTT.

This clonotype was seen once. V is TRBV28 and J is TRBJ2-5, with 8 bases that match TRBD2. Germline-derived CDR1 and CDR2 are MDHEN and SYDVKM. Trimming removed 8 bases from V and 5 bases from J; junction bases left unmatched: 13. The length of the CDR3 is 15 residues. The CDR3 here is CASRSGGSRWETQYF. The DNA of the CDR3 is TGTGCCAGCCGTTCGGGAGGGTCGAGGTGGGAGACCCAGTACTTC. Full variable domain (outside the CDR3, taken from reference TRBV28 and TRBJ2-5): DVKVTQSSRYLVKRTGEKVFLECVQDMDHENMFWYRQDPGLGLRLIYFSYDVKMKEKGDIPEGYSVSREKKERFSLILESASTNQTSMYLCASRSGGSRWETQYFGPGTRLLVL.

The chain carries TRBV9 and TRBJ1-1, with 10 bases fitting TRBD1. With V trimmed by 5 bases and J by 1 base, 2 bases remained unmatched. The CDR3 extends over 14 amino acids. Per the germline V gene, CDR1 is SGDLS and CDR2 is YYNGEE. The CDR3 nucleotides are TGTGCCAGCAGGGGACAGGGGAGGAACACTGAAGCTTTCTTT. Its protein is CASRGQGRNTEAFF.

This clonotype was seen only a few times. The rearrangement joins TRBV6-1 to TRBJ2-7; 9 nucleotides align to TRBD1. The V gene end was trimmed by 7 bases and the J gene end by 7 bases; junction bases not matched to a gene: 8. CDR3 size: 13 residues. From germline, CDR1 is MNHNS and CDR2 SASEGT. As DNA, the CDR3 is TGTGCCAGCAAAGACCGGACAGGGGCTGAGCAGTACTTC. Its translation is CASKDRTGAEQYF.

The rearrangement uses TRBV9 and TRBJ2-3, with D possibly being TRBD2 (6 bases). CDR3 length equals 13 residues. Trimming took 4 bases from V and 9 from J, leaving 15 bases between them. Germline-derived CDR1 and CDR2 are SGDLS and YYNGEE. The chain's CDR3 is CASSPRMEGTQYF. In DNA, the CDR3 is TGTGCCAGCAGCCCCAGAATGGAGGGGACGCAGTATTTT.

This clonotype was found a few times. The V gene is TRBV19, the J gene TRBJ2-7; possibly TRBD2 for D (5 bases). Per the germline V gene, CDR1 is LNHDA and CDR2 is SQIVND (reference sequence). CDR3 length: 12 amino acids. Deletions cut 6 bases from V and 4 bases from J, with 10 bases between. This CDR3 is CASSISGYEQYF. The CDR3 DNA sequence: TGTGCCAGTAGCATATCGGGGTACGAGCAGTACTTC.

In this sample, this clonotype turned up many times. V usage is TRBV12-3 or TRBV12-4 and J usage is TRBJ2-5; unclear D gene. The CDR3 contains 14 residues. V was cut by 5 bases and J by 1 base, with 11 bases left in between. The CDR3 spells CASSHPGRQETQYF. The CDR3, as DNA: TGTGCCAGCAGTCATCCTGGTCGCCAAGAGACCCAGTACTTC.

As for this clonotype: A much larger clone sits a single nucleotide away, making a read error possible. The CDR3 nucleotides read TGTGCCAGCAGCGTAGAAATCCAGGACTCTGAAGCTTTCTTT. It specifies CASSVEIQDSEAFF. The chain is built from TRBV9 and TRBJ1-1; D is uncertain. Germline V gene lookup returns CDR1 SGDLS and CDR2 YYNGEE. V lost 0 bases and J 6 bases, leaving 12 bases between the germline ends. The length of the CDR3 is 14 residues.

The chain employs TRBV9 and TRBJ2-5, with D tentatively TRBD2 (6 bases). This CDR3 comprises 13 residues. The V end lost 4 bases, the J end lost 7 bases, and 14 bases lay between the germline ends. Germline V gene data show CDR1 as SGDLS and CDR2 as YYNGEE. In DNA form, the CDR3 reads TGTGCCAGCAGCTCCGGAGGGGCAGGGACCCAGTACTTC. Its protein is CASSSGGAGTQYF.

This chain connects TRBV28 to TRBJ1-1, with D maybe TRBD1 (5 bases). Germline V lookup: CDR1 MDHEN, CDR2 SYDVKM. CDR3 length: 15 residues. V was pared by 2 bases and J by 2 bases, with 12 bases between. As DNA, the CDR3 is TGTGCCAGCAGTTTAAGGGGCTCGGTTAACACTGAAGCTTTCTTT. Its protein is CASSLRGSVNTEAFF.

V and J are TRBV7-3 and TRBJ2-5; TRBD1 agrees at 7 bases. This CDR3 is 15 amino acids long. Germline V gives CDR1 SGHTA, CDR2 FQGTGA. V dropped 4 bases and J dropped 2; count of bases not matched to a gene: 7. The CDR3 region is CASSSGTAVQETQYF. The CDR3 region has the DNA TGTGCCAGCAGCTCCGGGACAGCCGTTCAAGAGACCCAGTACTTC.

This clonotype was counted many times. This chain uses TRBV11-2 with TRBJ1-1; D is undetermined. CDR1 is SGHAT, CDR2 FQNNGV, per germline. V was trimmed by 7 bases and J by 1 base, leaving 4 bases between them. The CDR3 extends over 11 amino acids. The CDR3 region is CASTGNTEAFF. The CDR3 DNA follows: TGTGCCAGCACAGGGAACACTGAAGCTTTCTTT. Complete variable domain (other parts from reference TRBV11-2 and TRBJ1-1): EAGVAQSPRYKIIEKRQSVAFWCNPISGHATLYWYQQILGQGPKLLIQFQNNGVVDDSQLPKDRFSAERLKGVDSTLKIQPAKLEDSAVYLCASTGNTEAFFGQGTRLTVV.

Concerning this clonotype itself: This sequence may be a read error, since a much larger clone differs from it by one base. The rearrangement joins TRBV7-2 to TRBJ2-3; D is unresolved. Trimming pared 2 bases from V and 15 bases from J, leaving 18 bases between. This CDR3 is built from 13 residues. Germline loops: CDR1 SGHTA, CDR2 FQGNSA. CDR3 sequence: CASSLPQTQVHYF. The CDR3 DNA is TGTGCCAGCAGCTTACCCCAGACCCAAGTGCACTATTTT.

V gene TRBV7-2 combines with J gene TRBJ2-1, with 12 bases aligning to TRBD1. The CDR3 is 16 residues long. CDR1 and CDR2 (germline): SGHTA, FQGNSA. The V gene end was trimmed by 1 base and the J gene end by 6 bases; junction bases not matched to a gene: 4. The CDR3 region is CASSLGGTGGRNEQFF. The CDR3, as DNA: TGTGCCAGCAGCTTAGGAGGGACAGGGGGCCGCAATGAGCAGTTCTTC.

This clonotype was found many times. This rearrangement joins TRBV7-8 to TRBJ2-5, with 7 bases fitting TRBD2. Germline V gene lookup returns CDR1 SGHVS and CDR2 FQNEAQ. The junction had 7 bases not matched to a gene; V was cut back by 4 bases and J by 5 bases. This CDR3 has 14 amino acids. In DNA form, the CDR3 reads TGTGCCAGCAGCTCGAGATGGGGGGGGGAGACCCAGTACTTC. Translated: CASSSRWGGETQYF.

In this sample, this clonotype turned up a few times. The rearrangement joins TRBV6-1 to TRBJ1-1, with a weak D call TRBD1 (5 bases). Trimming cost V 8 bases and J 8 bases, with 12 bases left between them. The CDR3 has 11 amino acids. CDR1 is MNHNS, CDR2 SASEGT, per germline. The CDR3 bases are TGTGCCAGCTTACGAGGGGCAGAAGCTTTCTTT. The encoded protein is CASLRGAEAFF.

This CDR3 reads CAWMYRDRRLNTEAFF. The DNA for the CDR3 is TGTGCCTGGATGTACCGGGACAGGAGATTGAACACTGAAGCTTTCTTT. V gene TRBV30 combines with J gene TRBJ1-1; TRBD1 aligns across 8 bases. Trimming removed 4 bases from V and 0 bases from J; junction bases left unmatched: 10. The CDR3 loop spans 16 amino acids. Germline V gives CDR1 GTSNPN, CDR2 SVGIG (reference sequence).

This clonotype was observed a few times. This rearrangement joins TRBV4-2 to TRBJ1-2; D call uncertain. Germline lookup yields CDR1 LGHNA and CDR2 YNFKEQ. The germline V and J ends were trimmed by 0 bases and 2 bases, with 7 bases remaining between them. CDR3 length: 14 amino acids. The CDR3 DNA sequence: TGTGCCAGCAGCCAAGAGGGCAGCAACTATGGCTACACCTTC. It yields the protein CASSQEGSNYGYTF.

At least ten counts were recorded for this clonotype. The genes are TRBV24-1 and TRBJ1-5; D unclear. This CDR3 has 12 residues. V was trimmed by 1 base and J by 6 bases, leaving 3 bases between them. Germline V gene sequence: CDR1 KGHDR, CDR2 SFDVKD. CDR3 amino acids: CATSDLGQPQHF. The DNA for the CDR3 is TGTGCCACCAGTGATTTAGGTCAGCCCCAGCATTTT.

In this sample, this clonotype turned up many times. The CDR3 bases are TGTGCCAGCCTACCTGGGGCTACGAATGAAAAACTGTTTTTT. This gives the protein CASLPGATNEKLFF. The genes are TRBV27 and TRBJ1-4, with D possibly TRBD1 on 5 matching bases. The germline V gene encodes CDR1 MNHEY and CDR2 SMNVEV (reference sequence). The CDR3 is 14 residues long. Trimming stripped 8 bases from V and 5 bases from J, with 15 bases between. Based on the CDR3 plus reference TRBV27 and TRBJ1-4, the full variable domain is EAQVTQNPRYLITVTGKKLTVTCSQNMNHEYMSWYRQDPGLGLRQIYYSMNVEVTDKGDVPEGYKVSRKEKRNFPLILESPSPNQTSLYFCASLPGATNEKLFFGSGTQLSVL.

The table lists this clonotype with a few counts. The chain employs TRBV29-1 and TRBJ1-2; a weak D match, TRBD1 (5 bases). Germline loops: CDR1 SQVTM, CDR2 ANQGSEA. V gave up 4 bases and J gave up 7 bases, with 22 bases separating them. The CDR3 contains 15 residues. CDR3 in amino acids: CSVGNGGQGVGGYTF. CDR3 coding DNA: TGCAGCGTTGGCAACGGTGGGCAGGGCGTGGGTGGCTACACCTTC. Full variable domain (missing parts from reference TRBV29-1 and TRBJ1-2): SAVISQKPSRDICQRGTSLTIQCQVDSQVTMMFWYRQQPGQSLTLIATANQGSEATYESGFVIDKFPISRPNLTFSTLTVSNMSPEDSSIYLCSVGNGGQGVGGYTFGSGTRLTVV.

The chain carries TRBV6-2 or TRBV6-3 and TRBJ2-3; 11 bases are shared with TRBD2. The CDR3 loop spans 16 amino acids. J was trimmed by 0 bases and V by 5 bases; bases with no gene match: 4. The germline CDR1 and CDR2 sequences are MNHEY and SVGEGT. CDR3 sequence (DNA): TGTGCCAGCAGTGAAACTAGCGGGGGTAGCACAGATACGCAGTATTTT. It is translated as CASSETSGGSTDTQYF.

This clonotype appeared a few times. The V call is TRBV6-5, the J call TRBJ2-1; 9 bases match TRBD2. CDR1 is MNHEY, CDR2 SVGAGI, per germline. With 5 bases clipped from V and 8 bases from J, the junction kept 16 bases outside the gene matches. The CDR3 consists of 17 residues. CDR3 protein: CASSRAPESGRFHEQFF. CDR3 nucleotide sequence: TGTGCCAGCAGTCGAGCCCCCGAAAGCGGGAGGTTCCATGAGCAGTTCTTC.

This clonotype was counted between two and nine times. This sequence joins TRBV7-2 and TRBJ2-7, with 9 bases lining up with TRBD2. Germline-derived CDR1 and CDR2 are SGHTA and FQGNSA. J was trimmed by 4 bases and V by 1 base; bases with no gene match: 5. The CDR3 totals 15 residues. Here the CDR3 reads CASSLGAGGPYEQYF. The CDR3 DNA follows: TGTGCCAGCAGCTTAGGTGCGGGAGGGCCTTACGAGCAGTACTTC.

This clonotype was seen more than once but under ten times. The chain has TRBV20-1 and TRBJ2-1; possibly TRBD2 for D (5 bases). Per the germline V gene, CDR1 is DFQATT and CDR2 is SNEGSKA (reference sequence). Deletions cut 6 bases from V and 5 bases from J, with 17 bases between. This CDR3 has 14 residues. CDR3 in amino acids: CSAPGRTFNNEQFF. CDR3 coding DNA: TGCAGTGCGCCAGGACGGACTTTCAACAATGAGCAGTTCTTC.